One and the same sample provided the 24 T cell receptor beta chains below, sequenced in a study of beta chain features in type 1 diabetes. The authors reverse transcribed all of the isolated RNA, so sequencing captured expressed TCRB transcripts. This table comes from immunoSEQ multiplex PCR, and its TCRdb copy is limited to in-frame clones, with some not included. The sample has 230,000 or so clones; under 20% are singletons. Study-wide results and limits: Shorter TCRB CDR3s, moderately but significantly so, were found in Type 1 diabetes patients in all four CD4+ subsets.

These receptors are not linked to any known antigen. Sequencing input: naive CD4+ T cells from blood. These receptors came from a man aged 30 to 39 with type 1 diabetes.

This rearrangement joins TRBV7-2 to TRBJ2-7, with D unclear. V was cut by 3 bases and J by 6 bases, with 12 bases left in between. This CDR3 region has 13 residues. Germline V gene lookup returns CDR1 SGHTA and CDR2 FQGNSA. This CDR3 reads CASSFLKYSEQYF. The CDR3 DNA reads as TGTGCCAGCAGCTTCTTAAAATACTCCGAGCAGTACTTC.

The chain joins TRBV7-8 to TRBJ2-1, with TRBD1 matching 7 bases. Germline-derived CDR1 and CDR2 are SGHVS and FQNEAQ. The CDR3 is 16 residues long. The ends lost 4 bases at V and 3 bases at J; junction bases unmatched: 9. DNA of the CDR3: TGTGCCAGCAGCTCCCCGGGGACAGATTACTACAATGAGCAGTTCTTC. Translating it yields CASSSPGTDYYNEQFF.

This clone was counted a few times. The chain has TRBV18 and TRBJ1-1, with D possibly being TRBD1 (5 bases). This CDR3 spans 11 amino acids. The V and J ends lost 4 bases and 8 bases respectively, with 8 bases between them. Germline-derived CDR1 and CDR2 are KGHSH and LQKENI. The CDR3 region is CASSRDFEAFF. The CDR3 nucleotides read TGTGCCAGCTCACGGGACTTCGAAGCTTTCTTT.

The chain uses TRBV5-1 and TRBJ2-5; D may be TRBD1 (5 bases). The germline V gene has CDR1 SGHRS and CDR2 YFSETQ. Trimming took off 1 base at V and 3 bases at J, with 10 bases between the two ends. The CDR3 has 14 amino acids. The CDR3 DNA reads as TGCGCCAGCAGCTTGAATGACAGAGAAGAGACCCAGTACTTC. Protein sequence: CASSLNDREETQYF.

The CDR3 here is CASSQDHPGQGGTDTQYF. For the CDR3, the DNA is TGTGCCAGCAGCCAAGATCACCCAGGACAGGGGGGCACAGATACGCAGTATTTT. This chain connects TRBV14 to TRBJ2-3; TRBD1 agrees at 10 bases. V lost 0 bases, J lost 1 base, and 7 bases stayed unmatched. The CDR3 length is 18 residues. Germline CDR1 and CDR2: SGHDN and FVKESK.

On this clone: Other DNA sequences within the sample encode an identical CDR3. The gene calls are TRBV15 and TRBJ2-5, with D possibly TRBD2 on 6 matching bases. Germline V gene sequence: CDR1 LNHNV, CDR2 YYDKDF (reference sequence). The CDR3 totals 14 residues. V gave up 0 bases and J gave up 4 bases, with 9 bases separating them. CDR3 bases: TGTGCCACCAGCAGAGATCGGGGAGGAGAGACCCAGTACTTC. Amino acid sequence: CATSRDRGGETQYF.

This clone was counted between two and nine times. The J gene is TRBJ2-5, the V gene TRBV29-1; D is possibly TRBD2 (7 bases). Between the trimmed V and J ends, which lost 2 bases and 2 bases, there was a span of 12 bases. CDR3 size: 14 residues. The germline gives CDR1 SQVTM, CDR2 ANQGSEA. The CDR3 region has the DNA TGCAGCGTTGAAAAGGGGGGACTACAAGAGACCCAGTACTTC. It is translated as CSVEKGGLQETQYF.

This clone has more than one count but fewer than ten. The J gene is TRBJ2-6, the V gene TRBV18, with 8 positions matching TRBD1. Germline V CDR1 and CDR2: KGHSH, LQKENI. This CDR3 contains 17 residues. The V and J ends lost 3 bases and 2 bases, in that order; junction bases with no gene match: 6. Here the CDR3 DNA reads TGTGCCAGCTCACCTTCCCTGACAGGGGCTGGGGCCAACGTCCTGACTTTC. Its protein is CASSPSLTGAGANVLTF. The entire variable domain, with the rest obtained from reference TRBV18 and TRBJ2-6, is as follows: NAGVMQNPRHLVRRRGQEARLRCSPMKGHSHVYWYRQLPEEGLKFMVYLQKENIIDESGMPKERFSAEFPKEGPSILRIQQVVRGDSAAYFCASSPSLTGAGANVLTFGAGSRLTVL.

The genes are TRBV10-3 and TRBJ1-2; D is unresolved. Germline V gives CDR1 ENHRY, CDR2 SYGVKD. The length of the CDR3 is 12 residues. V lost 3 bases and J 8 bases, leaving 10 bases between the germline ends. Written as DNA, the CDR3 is TGTGCCATCAGTGATTCGACCGGAGGCTACACCTTC. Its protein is CAISDSTGGYTF.

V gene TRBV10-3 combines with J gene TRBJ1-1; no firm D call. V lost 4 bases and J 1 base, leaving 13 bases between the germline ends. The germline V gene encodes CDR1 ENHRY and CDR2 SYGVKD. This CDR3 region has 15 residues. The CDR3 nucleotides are TGTGCCATCAGTGGAAGCGATTTAGGGAACACTGAAGCTTTCTTT. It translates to CAISGSDLGNTEAFF.

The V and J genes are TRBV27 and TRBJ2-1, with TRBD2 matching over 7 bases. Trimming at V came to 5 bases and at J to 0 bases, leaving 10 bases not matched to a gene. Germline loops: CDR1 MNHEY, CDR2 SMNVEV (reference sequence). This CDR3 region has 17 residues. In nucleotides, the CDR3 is TGTGCCAGCAGTCGACTAGCCGGCGGGAGCTCCTACAATGAGCAGTTCTTC. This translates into CASSRLAGGSSYNEQFF.

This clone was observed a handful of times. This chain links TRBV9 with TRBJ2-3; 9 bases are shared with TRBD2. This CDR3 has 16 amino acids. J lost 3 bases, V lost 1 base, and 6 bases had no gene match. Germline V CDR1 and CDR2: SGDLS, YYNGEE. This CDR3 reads CASSVNISGSTDTQYF. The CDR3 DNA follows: TGTGCCAGCAGCGTAAATATTAGCGGGAGTACAGATACGCAGTATTTT.

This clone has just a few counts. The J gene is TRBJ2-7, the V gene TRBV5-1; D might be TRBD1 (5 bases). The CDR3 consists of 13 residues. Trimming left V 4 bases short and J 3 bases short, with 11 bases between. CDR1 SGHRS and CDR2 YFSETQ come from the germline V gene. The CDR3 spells CASSPTGDYEQYF. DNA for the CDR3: TGCGCCAGCAGCCCTACAGGAGACTACGAGCAGTACTTC. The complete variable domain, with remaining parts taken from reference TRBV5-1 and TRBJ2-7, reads KAGVTQTPRYLIKTRGQQVTLSCSPISGHRSVSWYQQTPGQGLQFLFEYFSETQRNKGNFPGRFSGRQFSNSRSEMNVSTLELGDSALYLCASSPTGDYEQYFGPGTRLTVT.

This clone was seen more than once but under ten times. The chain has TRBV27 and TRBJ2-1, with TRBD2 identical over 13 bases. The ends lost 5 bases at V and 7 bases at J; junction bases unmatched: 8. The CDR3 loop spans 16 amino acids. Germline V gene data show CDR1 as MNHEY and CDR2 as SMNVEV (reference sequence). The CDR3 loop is CASSPGTSGIRNEQFF. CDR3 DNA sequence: TGTGCCAGCAGTCCCGGGACTAGCGGGATACGAAATGAGCAGTTCTTC.

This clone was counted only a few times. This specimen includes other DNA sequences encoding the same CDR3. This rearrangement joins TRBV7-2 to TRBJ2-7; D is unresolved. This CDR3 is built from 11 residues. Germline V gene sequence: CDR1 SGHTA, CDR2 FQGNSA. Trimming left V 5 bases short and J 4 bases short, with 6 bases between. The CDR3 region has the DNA TGTGCCAGCAGCCCCGGATACGAGCAGTACTTC. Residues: CASSPGYEQYF.

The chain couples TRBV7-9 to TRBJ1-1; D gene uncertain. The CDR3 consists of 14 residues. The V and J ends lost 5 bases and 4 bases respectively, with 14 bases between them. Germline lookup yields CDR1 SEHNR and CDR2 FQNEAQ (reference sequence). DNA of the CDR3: TGTGCCAGCAGCGTCAGGCCGAGAACCACTGAAGCTTTCTTT. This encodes CASSVRPRTTEAFF.

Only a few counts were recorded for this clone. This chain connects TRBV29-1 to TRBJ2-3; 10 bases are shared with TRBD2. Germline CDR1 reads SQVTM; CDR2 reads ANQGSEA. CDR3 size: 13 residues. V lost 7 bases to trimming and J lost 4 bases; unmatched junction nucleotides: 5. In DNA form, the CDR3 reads TGCAGCGGAAGCGGGAGGGCCTCAGATACGCAGTATTTT. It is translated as CSGSGRASDTQYF.

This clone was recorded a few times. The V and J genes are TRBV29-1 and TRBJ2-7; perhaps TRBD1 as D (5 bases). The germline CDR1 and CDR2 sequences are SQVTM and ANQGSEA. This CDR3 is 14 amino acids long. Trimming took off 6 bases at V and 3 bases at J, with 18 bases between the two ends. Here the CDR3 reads CSVHVHGQRYEQYF. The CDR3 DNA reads TGCAGCGTCCACGTACATGGACAACGCTACGAGCAGTACTTC.

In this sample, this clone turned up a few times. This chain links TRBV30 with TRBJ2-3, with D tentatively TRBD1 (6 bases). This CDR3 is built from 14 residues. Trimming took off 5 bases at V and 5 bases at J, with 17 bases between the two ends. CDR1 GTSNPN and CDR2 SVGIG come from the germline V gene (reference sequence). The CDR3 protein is CAWGTPRGGDTQYF. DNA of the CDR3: TGTGCCTGGGGAACCCCGCGAGGGGGAGATACGCAGTATTTT.

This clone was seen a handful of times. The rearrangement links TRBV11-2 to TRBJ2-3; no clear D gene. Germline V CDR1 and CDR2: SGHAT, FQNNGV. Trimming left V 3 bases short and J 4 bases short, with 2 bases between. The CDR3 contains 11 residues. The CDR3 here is CASSFADTQYF. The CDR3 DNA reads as TGTGCCAGCAGCTTCGCAGATACGCAGTATTTT.

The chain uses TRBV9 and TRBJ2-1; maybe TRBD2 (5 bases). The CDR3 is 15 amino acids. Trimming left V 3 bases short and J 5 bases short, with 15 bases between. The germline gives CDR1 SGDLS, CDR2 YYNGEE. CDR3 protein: CASSASQRANNEQFF. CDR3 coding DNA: TGTGCCAGCAGCGCCTCCCAGAGGGCTAACAATGAGCAGTTCTTC.

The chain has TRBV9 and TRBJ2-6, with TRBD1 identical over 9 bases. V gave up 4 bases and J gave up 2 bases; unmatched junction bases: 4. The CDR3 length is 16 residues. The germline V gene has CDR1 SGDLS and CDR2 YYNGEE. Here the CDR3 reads CASSKQGATGANVLTF. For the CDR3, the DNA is TGTGCCAGCAGCAAACAGGGGGCGACTGGGGCCAACGTCCTGACTTTC.

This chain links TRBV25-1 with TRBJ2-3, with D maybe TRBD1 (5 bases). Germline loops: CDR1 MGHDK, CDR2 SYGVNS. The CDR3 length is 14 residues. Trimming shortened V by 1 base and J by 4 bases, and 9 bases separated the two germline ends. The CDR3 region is CASSELGQADTQYF. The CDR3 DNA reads TGTGCCAGCAGTGAATTGGGGCAGGCAGATACGCAGTATTTT.

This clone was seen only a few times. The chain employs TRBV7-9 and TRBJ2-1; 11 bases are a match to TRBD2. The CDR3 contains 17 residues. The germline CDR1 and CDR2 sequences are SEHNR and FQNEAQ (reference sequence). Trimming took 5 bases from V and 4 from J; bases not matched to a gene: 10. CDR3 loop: CASSPRLAGFGYNEQFF. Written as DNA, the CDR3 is TGTGCCAGCAGCCCCCGACTAGCGGGATTTGGGTACAATGAGCAGTTCTTC.